A selection of T cell receptor beta chains follows, all from one sample in a study of cytomegalovirus exposure and HLA in healthy donors. Sequenced by immunoSEQ multiplex PCR; TCRdb stores in-frame clones only, minus some. Of some 85,000 clones in the sample, 60% to 85% were seen once. The specimen sequenced was PBMCs. The receptor set was obtained from a man younger than 35 in good health and CMV-seropositive. CDR3s include the opening cysteine and the closing phenylalanine or tryptophan. A D gene is named only where the DNA matches it firmly. Clone size is not always given. Where it is, it says once, few, many or a class for expanded clones.

V,size,J,D,DNA,CDR3
TRBV4-1,NA,TRBJ2-7,TRBD2,TGCGCCAGCAGCCATGAGGCAGGGACTAGCGGACTCGCCCCTTCCTACGAGCAGTACTTC,CASSHEAGTSGLAPSYEQYF
TRBV4-1,NA,TRBJ2-1,TRBD1,TGCGCCAGCAGCCAAGGACCAACAGGGGGTCTGGACAATGAGCAGTTCTTC,CASSQGPTGGLDNEQFF
TRBV28,NA,TRBJ1-4,TRBD1,TGTGCCAGCAGTTTATTAATTTTCCGAGACAGGGGTGCAACTAATGAAAAACTGTTTTTT,CASSLLIFRDRGATNEKLFF
TRBV1,few,TRBJ2-7,NA,TGCACCAGCAGCCGGACAGGTGCAGGACCTTACGAGCAGTACTTC,CTSSRTGAGPYEQYF
TRBV2,NA,TRBJ2-7,NA,TGTGCCAGCACCCCCAGCGGCCACTTTAAGTACGAGCAGTACTTC,CASTPSGHFKYEQYF
TRBV5-1,NA,TRBJ2-5,TRBD2,TGCGCCAGCAGCTCCGGGACTAGCGTAGAGACCCAGTACTTC,CASSSGTSVETQYF
TRBV7-9,NA,TRBJ2-1,TRBD2,TGTGCCAGCAGAACTATTACTCCTAGCGGGACCTACAATGAGCAGTTCTTC,CASRTITPSGTYNEQFF
TRBV6-5,NA,TRBJ2-7,TRBD2,TGTGCCAGCAGTTACTCGGGACTAGCTGAGACCTACGAGCAGTACTTC,CASSYSGLAETYEQYF
TRBV27,NA,TRBJ2-7,TRBD1,TGTGCCAGCAGTTTGACAGGGGACGTTGGGGAGCAGTACTTC,CASSLTGDVGEQYF
TRBV6-1,NA,TRBJ2-7,NA,TGTGCCAGCACCCCAAGGCGGCCGTTAGCTAACGAGCAGTACTTC,CASTPRRPLANEQYF
TRBV4-1,NA,TRBJ2-3,TRBD2,TGCGCCAGCAGCGGCGGGGGAACAGATACGCAGTATTTT,CASSGGGTDTQYF
TRBV6-5,NA,TRBJ2-7,NA,TGTGCCAGCAGTTACTACCAGCGGGACGAGCAGTACTTC,CASSYYQRDEQYF
TRBV7-6,NA,TRBJ2-2,TRBD2,TGTGCCAGCAGCTACCCTAGCGGGAGCGGTATCACCGGGGAGCTGTTTTTT,CASSYPSGSGITGELFF
TRBV29-1,NA,TRBJ2-7,TRBD2,TGCAGCGTTAGGGCTAGCGGGAGTTTTGTCGAGCAGTACTTC,CSVRASGSFVEQYF
TRBV11-3,few,TRBJ2-7,TRBD2,TGTGCCAGCAGCGGAACTAGCGGGTTGTACGAGCAGTACTTC,CASSGTSGLYEQYF
TRBV18,NA,TRBJ1-1,NA,TGTGCCAGCTCCCTAGTGAACACTGAAGCTTTCTTT,CASSLVNTEAFF
TRBV10-2,NA,TRBJ1-2,TRBD1,TGCGCCAGCAGTGCCCCGGGACAGAGCTATGGCTACACCTTC,CASSAPGQSYGYTF
TRBV7-2,NA,TRBJ2-5,TRBD2,TGTGCCAGCAGCTTAGGGCCGGGAGCGGGGGAGACCCAGTACTTC,CASSLGPGAGETQYF
TRBV5-3,NA,TRBJ2-4,NA,TGTGCCAGAAGCTTGGCGGCCAAAAACATTCAGTACTTC,CARSLAAKNIQYF
TRBV6-6,NA,TRBJ1-5,NA,TGTGCCAGCAGTTACTCGCCGGTCCAGCCCCAGCATTTT,CASSYSPVQPQHF
TRBV27,NA,TRBJ1-1,NA,TGTGCCACACAGGTGTCCCTCATGAACACTGAAGCTTTCTTT,CATQVSLMNTEAFF
TRBV2,NA,TRBJ2-7,NA,TGTGCCAGCTCCAGAGACATAACCTACGAGCAGTACTTC,CASSRDITYEQYF